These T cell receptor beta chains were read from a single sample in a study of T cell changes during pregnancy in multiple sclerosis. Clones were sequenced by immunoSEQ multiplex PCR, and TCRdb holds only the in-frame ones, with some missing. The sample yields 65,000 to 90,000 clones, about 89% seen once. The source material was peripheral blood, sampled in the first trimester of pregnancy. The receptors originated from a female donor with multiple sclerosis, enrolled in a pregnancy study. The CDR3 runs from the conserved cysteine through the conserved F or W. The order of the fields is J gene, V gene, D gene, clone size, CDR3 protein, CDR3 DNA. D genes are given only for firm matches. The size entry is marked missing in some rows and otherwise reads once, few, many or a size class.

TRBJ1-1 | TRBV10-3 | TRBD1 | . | CAISRQGAANTEAFF | TGTGCCATCAGCAGACAGGGCGCAGCGAACACTGAAGCTTTCTTT
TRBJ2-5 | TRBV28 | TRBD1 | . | CASSLDRDGQETQYF | TGTGCCAGCAGTTTAGACAGGGACGGCCAAGAGACCCAGTACTTC
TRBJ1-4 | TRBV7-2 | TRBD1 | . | CASSFGTGGVFNEKLFF | TGTGCCAGCAGCTTCGGGACAGGCGGGGTCTTTAATGAAAAACTGTTTTTT
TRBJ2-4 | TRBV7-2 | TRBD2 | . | CASSLVSGGPENIQYF | TGTGCCAGCAGCTTAGTTAGCGGGGGCCCAGAAAACATTCAGTACTTC
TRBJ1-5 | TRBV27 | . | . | CASRLDGSQGGNQPQHF | TGTGCCAGCCGACTGGACGGATCTCAGGGCGGCAATCAGCCCCAGCATTTT
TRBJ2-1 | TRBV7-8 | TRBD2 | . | CASSPRGGWHEQFF | TGTGCCAGCAGCCCCCGGGGAGGGTGGCATGAGCAGTTCTTC
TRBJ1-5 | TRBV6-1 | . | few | CASSALAINSNQPQHF | TGTGCCAGCAGTGCCCTCGCGATCAATAGCAATCAGCCCCAGCATTTT
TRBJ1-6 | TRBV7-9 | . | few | CASSRVGGGSPLHF | TGTGCCAGCAGCCGAGTGGGGGGTGGTTCACCCCTCCACTTT
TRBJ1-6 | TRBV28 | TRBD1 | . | CASSNAGTGQINSPLHF | TGTGCCAGCAGCAATGCCGGGACAGGGCAAATTAATTCACCCCTCCACTTT
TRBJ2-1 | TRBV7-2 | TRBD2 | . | CASSLAGAIYNEQFF | TGTGCCAGCAGCCTAGCGGGGGCCATATACAATGAGCAGTTCTTC
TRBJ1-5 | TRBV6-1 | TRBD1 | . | CASGKGRGPSNQPQHF | TGTGCCAGCGGTAAAGGCAGGGGGCCTAGCAATCAGCCCCAGCATTTT
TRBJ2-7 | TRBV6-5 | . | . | CASSLSGGYYEQYF | TGTGCCAGCAGTTTAAGCGGAGGCTACTACGAGCAGTACTTC
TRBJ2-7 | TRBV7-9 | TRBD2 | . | CASSSSGTRVDF | TGTGCCAGCAGCTCTTCCGGGACTAGGGTGGACTTC
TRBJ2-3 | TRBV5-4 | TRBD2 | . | CASSPGLATLLDTQYF | TGTGCCAGCAGCCCCGGACTAGCTACCCTTTTAGATACGCAGTATTTT
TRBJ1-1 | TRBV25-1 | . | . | CASSEIGAGYMNTEAFF | TGTGCCAGCAGTGAAATAGGTGCGGGGTACATGAACACTGAAGCTTTCTTT
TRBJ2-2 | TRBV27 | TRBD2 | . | CASSTWGLAGRGELFF | TGTGCCAGCAGTACATGGGGACTAGCGGGGCGGGGGGAGCTGTTTTTT
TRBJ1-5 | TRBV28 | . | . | CASSPRITGTSNQPQHF | TGTGCCAGCAGTCCCCGAATTACAGGGACTAGCAATCAGCCCCAGCATTTT
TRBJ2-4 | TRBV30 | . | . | CAWRVLTPLQPAENIQYF | TGTGCCTGGAGAGTCCTTACCCCCCTACAACCCGCGGAAAACATTCAGTACTTC
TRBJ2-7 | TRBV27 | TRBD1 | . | CASSTLGTGDEQYF | TGTGCCAGCAGTACCTTGGGGACAGGCGACGAGCAGTACTTC
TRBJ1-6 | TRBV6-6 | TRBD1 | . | CASSSLPTGWNSPLHF | TGTGCCAGCAGTTCCCTCCCGACAGGGTGGAATTCACCCCTCCACTTT
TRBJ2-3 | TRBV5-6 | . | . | CASSFGASTDTQYF | TGTGCCAGCAGCTTTGGGGCGAGCACAGATACGCAGTATTTT
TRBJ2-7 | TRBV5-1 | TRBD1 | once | CASSPSRTGAYEQYF | TGCGCCAGCAGCCCCAGCAGGACAGGAGCCTACGAGCAGTACTTC
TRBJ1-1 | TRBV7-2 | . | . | CASSAQRNTEAFF | TGTGCCAGCAGCGCACAGAGGAACACTGAAGCTTTCTTT
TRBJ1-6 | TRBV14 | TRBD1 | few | CASRQTGLNSPLHF | TGTGCCAGCAGGCAGACAGGGCTTAATTCACCCCTCCACTTT
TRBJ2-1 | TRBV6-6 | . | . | CASRSDIYNEQFF | TGTGCCAGCAGATCGGACATTTACAATGAGCAGTTCTTC
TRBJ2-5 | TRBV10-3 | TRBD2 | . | CAISGSLAGKETQYF | TGTGCCATCAGTGGATCCCTAGCGGGAAAAGAGACCCAGTACTTC
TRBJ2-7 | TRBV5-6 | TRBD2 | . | CASSPRTSGRSHEQYF | TGTGCCAGCAGCCCGAGGACTAGCGGGAGGTCCCACGAGCAGTACTTC
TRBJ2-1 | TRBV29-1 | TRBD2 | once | CSVAGTSGGKYNEQFF | TGCAGCGTAGCCGGGACTAGCGGGGGAAAATACAATGAGCAGTTCTTC
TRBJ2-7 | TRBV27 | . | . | CASSFGGVQSSYEQYF | TGTGCCAGCAGTTTTGGCGGGGTCCAGAGCTCCTACGAGCAGTACTTC
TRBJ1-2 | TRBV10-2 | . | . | CASTPKGFQGYTF | TGCGCCAGCACACCCAAGGGGTTTCAGGGCTACACCTTC
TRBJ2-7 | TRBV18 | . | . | CASSTGHGSYEQYF | TGTGCCAGCTCAACCGGACATGGCTCCTACGAGCAGTACTTC
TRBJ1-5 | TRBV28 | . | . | CASTPPGQASNQPQHF | TGTGCCAGCACCCCCCCGGGACAAGCTAGCAATCAGCCCCAGCATTTT
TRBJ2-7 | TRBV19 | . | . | CASSRSGRYEQYF | TGTGCCAGTAGTAGGTCCGGCAGGTACGAGCAGTACTTC
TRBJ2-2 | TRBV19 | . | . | CASTNIQGTGELFF | TGTGCCAGTACTAACATACAGGGCACCGGGGAGCTGTTTTTT
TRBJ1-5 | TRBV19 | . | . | CASNPGEGNQPQHF | TGTGCCAGTAATCCGGGGGAGGGCAATCAGCCCCAGCATTTT
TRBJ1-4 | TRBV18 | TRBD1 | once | CASSQRQGENEKLFF | TGTGCCAGCTCCCAACGACAGGGAGAGAATGAAAAACTGTTTTTT
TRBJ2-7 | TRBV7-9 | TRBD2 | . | CASSPVRVAGIYEQYF | TGTGCCAGCAGCCCCGTGAGGGTAGCGGGGATCTACGAGCAGTACTTC
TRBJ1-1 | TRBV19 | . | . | CASSLGIHNTEAFF | TGTGCCAGTAGTTTGGGCATCCACAACACTGAAGCTTTCTTT
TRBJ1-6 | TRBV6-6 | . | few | CASSYAGRSAPLHF | TGTGCCAGCAGTTACGCAGGAAGATCGGCACCCCTCCACTTT